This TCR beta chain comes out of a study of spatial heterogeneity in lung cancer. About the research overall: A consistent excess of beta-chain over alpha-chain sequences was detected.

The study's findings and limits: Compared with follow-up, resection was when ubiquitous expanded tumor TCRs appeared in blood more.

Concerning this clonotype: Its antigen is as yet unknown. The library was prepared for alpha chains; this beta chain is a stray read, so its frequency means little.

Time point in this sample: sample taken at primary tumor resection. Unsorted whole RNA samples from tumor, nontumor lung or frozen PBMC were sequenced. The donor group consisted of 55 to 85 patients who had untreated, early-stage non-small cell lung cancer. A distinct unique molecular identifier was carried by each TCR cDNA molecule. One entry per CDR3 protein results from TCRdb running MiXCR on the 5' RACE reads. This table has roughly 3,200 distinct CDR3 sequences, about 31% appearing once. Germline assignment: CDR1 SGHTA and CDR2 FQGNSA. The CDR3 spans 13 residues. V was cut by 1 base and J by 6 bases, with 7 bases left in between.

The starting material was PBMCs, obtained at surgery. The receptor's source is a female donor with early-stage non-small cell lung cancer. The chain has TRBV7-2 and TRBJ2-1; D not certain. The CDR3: CASSLGVGNEQFF. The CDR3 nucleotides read TGTGCCAGCAGCTTAGGAGTCGGCAATGAGCAGTTCTTC.